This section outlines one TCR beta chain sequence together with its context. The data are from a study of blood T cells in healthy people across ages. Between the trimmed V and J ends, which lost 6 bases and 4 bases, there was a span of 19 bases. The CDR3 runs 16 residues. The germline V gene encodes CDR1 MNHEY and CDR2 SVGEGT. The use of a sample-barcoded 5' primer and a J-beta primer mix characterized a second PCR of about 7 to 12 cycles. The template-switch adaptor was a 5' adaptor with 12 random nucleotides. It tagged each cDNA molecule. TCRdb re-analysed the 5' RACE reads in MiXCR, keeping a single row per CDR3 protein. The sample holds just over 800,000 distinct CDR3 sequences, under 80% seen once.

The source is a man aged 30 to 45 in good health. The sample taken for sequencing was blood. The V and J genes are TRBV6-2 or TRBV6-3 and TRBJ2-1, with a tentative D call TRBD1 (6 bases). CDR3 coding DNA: TGTGCCAGCAGCCTTCCACAGGGCGTAACTTACAATGAGCAGTTCTTC. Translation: CASSLPQGVTYNEQFF.